The clone carrying this TCR beta chain was seen at least ten times. Its antigen is unknown. The data were taken from a study of T cells in Graves' hyperthyroidism and ophthalmopathy. Across 18 months, stable Graves' hyperthyroidism was marked by no progression to ophthalmopathy. Based on clinical symptoms, serum thyroxine and TRAb, thyroid ultrasound and orbital computed tomography, diagnoses were reached. CDR3 length equals 14 residues. The germline V and J ends were trimmed by 1 base and 1 base, with 8 bases remaining between them. CDR1 and CDR2 from the germline V gene are SGHKS and YYEKEE (reference sequence). Whole-study results and caveats: The model forecast ophthalmopathy, anticipating it by a median around 6.5 months before onset. In blood, most of the thyroid clonotypes expanded above 0.001 were also present.

TCR beta CDR3 regions were amplified from RNA transcripts. HTBI primers were the set used in a first-round RT-PCR of the TCR CDR3. MiXCR, applied by TCRdb to the multiplex PCR reads, yields one record per CDR3 protein. Among around 520,000 distinct CDR3 sequences listed, around 13% were seen once. The TCR originated in a middle-aged woman with Graves' hyperthyroidism. The sequencing input was blood. The genes are TRBV5-5 and TRBJ1-1; D call uncertain. CDR3 in amino acids: CASSLWQENTEAFF. CDR3 nucleotides: TGTGCCAGCAGCTTGTGGCAGGAGAACACTGAAGCTTTCTTT.